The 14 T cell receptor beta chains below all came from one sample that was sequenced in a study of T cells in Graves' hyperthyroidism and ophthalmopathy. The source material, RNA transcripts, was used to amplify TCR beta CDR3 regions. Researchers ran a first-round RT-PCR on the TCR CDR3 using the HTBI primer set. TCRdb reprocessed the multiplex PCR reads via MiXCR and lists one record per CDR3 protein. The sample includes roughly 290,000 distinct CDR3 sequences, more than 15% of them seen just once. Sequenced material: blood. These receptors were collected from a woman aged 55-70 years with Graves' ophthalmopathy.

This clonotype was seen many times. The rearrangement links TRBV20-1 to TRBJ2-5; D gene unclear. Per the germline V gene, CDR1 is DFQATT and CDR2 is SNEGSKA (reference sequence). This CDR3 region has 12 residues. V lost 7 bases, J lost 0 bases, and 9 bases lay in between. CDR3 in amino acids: CSVGQNQETQYF. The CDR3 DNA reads TGCAGTGTAGGCCAGAACCAAGAGACCCAGTACTTC.

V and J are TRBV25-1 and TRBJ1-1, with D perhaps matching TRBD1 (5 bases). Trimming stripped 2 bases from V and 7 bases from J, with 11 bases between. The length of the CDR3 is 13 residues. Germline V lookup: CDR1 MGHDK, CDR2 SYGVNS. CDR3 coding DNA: TGTGCCAGCAGTGAAATTTTGGGACTTGAAGCTTTCTTT. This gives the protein CASSEILGLEAFF.

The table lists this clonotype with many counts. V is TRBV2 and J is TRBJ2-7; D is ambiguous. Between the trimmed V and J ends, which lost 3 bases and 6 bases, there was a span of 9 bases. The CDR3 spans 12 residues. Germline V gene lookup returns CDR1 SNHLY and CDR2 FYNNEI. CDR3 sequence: CASSDRAGEQYF. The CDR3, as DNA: TGTGCCAGCAGTGATCGAGCTGGCGAGCAGTACTTC. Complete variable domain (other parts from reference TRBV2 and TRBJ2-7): EPEVTQTPSHQVTQMGQEVILRCVPISNHLYFYWYRQILGQKVEFLVSFYNNEISEKSEIFDDQFSVERPDGSNFTLKIRSTKLEDSAMYFCASSDRAGEQYFGPGTRLTVT.

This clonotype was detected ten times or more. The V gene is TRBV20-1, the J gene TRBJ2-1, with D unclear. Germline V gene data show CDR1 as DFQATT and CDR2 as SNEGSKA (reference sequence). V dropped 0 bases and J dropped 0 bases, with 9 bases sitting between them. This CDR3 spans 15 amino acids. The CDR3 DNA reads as TGCAGTGCTAGAGATCGTGTAGTCTCCTACAATGAGCAGTTCTTC. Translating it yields CSARDRVVSYNEQFF.

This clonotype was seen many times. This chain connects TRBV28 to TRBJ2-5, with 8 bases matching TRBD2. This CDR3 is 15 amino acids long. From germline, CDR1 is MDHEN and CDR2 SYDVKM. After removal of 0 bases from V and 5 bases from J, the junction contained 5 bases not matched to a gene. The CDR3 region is CASSLWDGGAETQYF. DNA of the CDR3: TGTGCCAGCAGTTTATGGGACGGGGGGGCGGAGACCCAGTACTTC.

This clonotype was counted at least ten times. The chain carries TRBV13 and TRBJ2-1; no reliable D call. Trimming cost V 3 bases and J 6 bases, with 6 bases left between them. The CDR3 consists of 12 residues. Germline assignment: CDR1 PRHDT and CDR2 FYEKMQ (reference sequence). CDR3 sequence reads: CASSFLSNEQFF. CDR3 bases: TGTGCCAGCAGCTTCCTTAGCAATGAGCAGTTCTTC. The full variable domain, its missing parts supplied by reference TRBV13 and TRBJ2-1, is AAGVIQSPRHLIKEKRETATLKCYPIPRHDTVYWYQQGPGQDPQFLISFYEKMQSDKGSIPDRFSAQQFSDYHSELNMSSLELGDSALYFCASSFLSNEQFFGPGTRLTVL.

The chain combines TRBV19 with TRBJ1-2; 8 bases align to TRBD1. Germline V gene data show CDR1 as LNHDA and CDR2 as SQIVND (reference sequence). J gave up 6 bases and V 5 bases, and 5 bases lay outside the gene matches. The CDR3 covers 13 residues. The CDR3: CASSRTGKDGYTF. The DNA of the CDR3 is TGTGCCAGTAGTCGGACAGGGAAAGATGGCTACACCTTC.

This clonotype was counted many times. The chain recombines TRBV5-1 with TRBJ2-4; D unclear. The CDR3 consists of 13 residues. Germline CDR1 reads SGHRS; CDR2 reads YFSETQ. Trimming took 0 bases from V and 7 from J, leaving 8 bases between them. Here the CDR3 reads CASSLVLDNIQYF. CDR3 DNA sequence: TGCGCCAGCAGCTTGGTCCTAGATAACATTCAGTACTTC.

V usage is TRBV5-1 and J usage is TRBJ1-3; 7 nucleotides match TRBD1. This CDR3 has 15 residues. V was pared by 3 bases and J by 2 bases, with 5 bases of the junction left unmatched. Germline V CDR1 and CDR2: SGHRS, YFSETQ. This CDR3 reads CASSSTGTTGNTIYF. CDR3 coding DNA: TGCGCCAGCAGCTCGACAGGGACTACTGGAAACACCATATATTTT.

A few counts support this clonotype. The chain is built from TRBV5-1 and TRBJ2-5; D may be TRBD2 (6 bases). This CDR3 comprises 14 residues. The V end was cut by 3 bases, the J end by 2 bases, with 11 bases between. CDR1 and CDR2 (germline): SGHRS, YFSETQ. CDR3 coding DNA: TGCGCCAGCAGCTCTAGCGACCCTCAAGAGACCCAGTACTTC. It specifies CASSSSDPQETQYF.

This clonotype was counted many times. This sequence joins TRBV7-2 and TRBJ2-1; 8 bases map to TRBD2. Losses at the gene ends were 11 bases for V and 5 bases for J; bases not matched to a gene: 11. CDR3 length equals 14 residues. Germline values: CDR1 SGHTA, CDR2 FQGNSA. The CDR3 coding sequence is TGTGCCGGAAGAATAGCGGGGAATAACAATGAGCAGTTCTTC. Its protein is CAGRIAGNNNEQFF.

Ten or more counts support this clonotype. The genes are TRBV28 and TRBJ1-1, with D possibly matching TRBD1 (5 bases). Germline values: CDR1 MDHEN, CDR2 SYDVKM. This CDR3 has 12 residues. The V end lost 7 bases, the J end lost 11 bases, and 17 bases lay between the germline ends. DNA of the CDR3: TGTGCCAGCATTGATCTGGGGCTTGGGGCTTTCTTT. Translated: CASIDLGLGAFF.

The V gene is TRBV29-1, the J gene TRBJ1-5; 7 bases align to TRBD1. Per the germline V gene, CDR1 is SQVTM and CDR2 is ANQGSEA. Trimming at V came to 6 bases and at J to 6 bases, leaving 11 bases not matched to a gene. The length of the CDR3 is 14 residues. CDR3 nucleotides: TGCAGCGTCTCCACCGGGACAGAGGCTCAGCCCCAGCATTTT. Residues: CSVSTGTEAQPQHF. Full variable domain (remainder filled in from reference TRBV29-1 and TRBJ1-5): SAVISQKPSRDICQRGTSLTIQCQVDSQVTMMFWYRQQPGQSLTLIATANQGSEATYESGFVIDKFPISRPNLTFSTLTVSNMSPEDSSIYLCSVSTGTEAQPQHFGDGTRLSIL.

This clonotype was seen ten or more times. CDR3 in DNA: TGTGCCAGCAGCTTGAGGCCGTACACCGGGGAGCTGTTTTTT. Its translation is CASSLRPYTGELFF. The chain joins TRBV7-9 to TRBJ2-2; D is undetermined. V gave up 3 bases and J gave up 3 bases, with 8 bases separating them. The CDR3 spans 14 residues. Germline assignment: CDR1 SEHNR and CDR2 FQNEAQ (reference sequence). Variable domain in full (rest from reference TRBV7-9 and TRBJ2-2): DTGVSQNPRHKITKRGQNVTFRCDPISEHNRLYWYRQTLGQGPEFLTYFQNEAQLEKSRLLSDRFSAERPKGSFSTLEIQRTEQGDSAMYLCASSLRPYTGELFFGEGSRLTVL.